This T cell receptor beta chain comes out of a study of cytomegalovirus exposure and HLA in healthy donors. This CDR3 comprises 16 residues. Between the trimmed V and J ends, which lost 0 bases and 1 base, there was a span of 11 bases. Germline CDR1 LGHNT, CDR2 FRNRAP. TCRdb's copy holds only in-frame clones and misses some; the assay was immunoSEQ multiplex PCR. The sample includes just over 65,000 clones, approximately 96% of them seen just once. The sample comprised PBMCs. The source of this sequence is a woman between 18 and 29 years old in good health and CMV-seropositive. This rearrangement joins TRBV12-5 to TRBJ2-3; tentative D call: TRBD2 (6 bases). The CDR3 DNA sequence: TGTGCTAGTGGTTTGGTACTTGCTAGCGGCACAGATACGCAGTATTTT. It translates to CASGLVLASGTDTQYF.